These T cell receptor beta chains were read from a single sample in a study of radiation and T cells in renal cell carcinoma. The protocol was immunoSEQ multiplex PCR, while the TCRdb copy is restricted to in-frame clones and leaves out a portion. The table lists 40,000 to 60,000 clones, 80% of them singletons. The sample in question was blood, obtained from a patient whose treatment included radiotherapy and nephrectomy. All receptors come from a woman aged 70-85 years with renal cell carcinoma. The conserved cysteine and the conserved F or W are not part of the CDR3 here. A D gene is named only where the DNA matches it firmly.

j_call: TRBJ1-5; v_call: TRBV7-2; d_call: TRBD1; cdr3_aa: ASSLVAGGANQPQH
j_call: TRBJ1-5; v_call: TRBV10-1; d_call: -; cdr3_aa: ASSAGGRNQPQH
j_call: TRBJ1-2; v_call: TRBV29-1; d_call: TRBD1; cdr3_aa: SVTGRVGYT
j_call: TRBJ1-1; v_call: TRBV18; d_call: -; cdr3_aa: ASSPDSSGLNTEAF
j_call: TRBJ2-7; v_call: TRBV6-5; d_call: -; cdr3_aa: ASSYSISVSYEQY
j_call: TRBJ2-7; v_call: TRBV7-2; d_call: TRBD1; cdr3_aa: ASSRRTGGNDEQY
j_call: TRBJ2-3; v_call: TRBV6-5; d_call: -; cdr3_aa: ASTRNLGDTQY
j_call: TRBJ1-1; v_call: TRBV11-2; d_call: -; cdr3_aa: ASSLLEGGTEAF
j_call: TRBJ1-5; v_call: TRBV2; d_call: -; cdr3_aa: ASCETDSNQPQH
j_call: TRBJ2-7; v_call: TRBV5-1; d_call: TRBD2; cdr3_aa: ASSFRPGGYEQY
j_call: TRBJ2-1; v_call: TRBV30; d_call: -; cdr3_aa: AWTRGSSDNEQF
j_call: TRBJ2-3; v_call: TRBV9; d_call: TRBD2; cdr3_aa: ASSVANSGMGDTQY
j_call: TRBJ2-2; v_call: TRBV11-3; d_call: -; cdr3_aa: ASSSIETGELF
j_call: TRBJ1-5; v_call: TRBV30; d_call: -; cdr3_aa: AWSDQQGYQPQH
j_call: TRBJ2-2; v_call: TRBV11-2; d_call: TRBD2; cdr3_aa: ASSFAGTSGGSGELF
j_call: TRBJ2-1; v_call: TRBV4-1; d_call: -; cdr3_aa: ASSPRDLGNEQF
j_call: TRBJ2-7; v_call: TRBV19; d_call: TRBD1; cdr3_aa: ASTIEGDRGYEQY
j_call: TRBJ1-2; v_call: TRBV6-4; d_call: -; cdr3_aa: ASSDGTGRRGYT
j_call: TRBJ1-4; v_call: TRBV25-1; d_call: -; cdr3_aa: ASSEFAGPEKLF
j_call: TRBJ1-4; v_call: TRBV5-8; d_call: -; cdr3_aa: ASSRRQTNEKLF
j_call: TRBJ2-7; v_call: TRBV12-5; d_call: TRBD2; cdr3_aa: ASGLVRSSGSSYEQY
j_call: TRBJ1-4; v_call: TRBV7-6; d_call: -; cdr3_aa: ASSLELNEKLF
j_call: TRBJ1-2; v_call: TRBV28; d_call: -; cdr3_aa: ASKRVGGIYGYT
j_call: TRBJ1-2; v_call: TRBV19; d_call: -; cdr3_aa: ASSTQGGSNYGYT
j_call: TRBJ2-7; v_call: TRBV28; d_call: TRBD1; cdr3_aa: ASSPGQAWTGPFYEQY
j_call: TRBJ2-1; v_call: TRBV7-3; d_call: TRBD2; cdr3_aa: ASSRTSYNEQF
j_call: TRBJ1-2; v_call: TRBV25-1; d_call: -; cdr3_aa: ASSDSKNYGYT
j_call: TRBJ2-7; v_call: TRBV29-1; d_call: TRBD2; cdr3_aa: SVRGSGLASEQY
j_call: TRBJ2-5; v_call: TRBV6-5; d_call: -; cdr3_aa: ASSYSTGARETQY
j_call: TRBJ2-2; v_call: TRBV5-1; d_call: -; cdr3_aa: ASSYGRITGELF
j_call: TRBJ2-2; v_call: TRBV9; d_call: -; cdr3_aa: ASSVDAGAHGELF
j_call: TRBJ1-4; v_call: TRBV7-9; d_call: -; cdr3_aa: ASSMWDGTNEKLF
j_call: TRBJ1-1; v_call: TRBV5-1; d_call: -; cdr3_aa: ASSPPGTGNMNTEAF
j_call: TRBJ2-7; v_call: TRBV7-9; d_call: -; cdr3_aa: ASSHTQFNPYEQY
j_call: TRBJ2-6; v_call: TRBV5-1; d_call: TRBD2; cdr3_aa: ASSSLGTSSQLGGANVLT
j_call: TRBJ2-7; v_call: TRBV4-1; d_call: -; cdr3_aa: ASSQIGDYEQY
j_call: TRBJ2-7; v_call: TRBV4-1; d_call: -; cdr3_aa: ASSQMSQGSGEQY
j_call: TRBJ2-2; v_call: TRBV19; d_call: -; cdr3_aa: ASSITDSHTGELF
j_call: TRBJ1-6; v_call: TRBV6-1; d_call: -; cdr3_aa: ASTETNNSPLH
j_call: TRBJ1-4; v_call: TRBV9; d_call: -; cdr3_aa: ASSASGVEEKLF
j_call: TRBJ1-6; v_call: TRBV15; d_call: -; cdr3_aa: ATSSRVPYNSPLH
j_call: TRBJ2-3; v_call: TRBV4-1; d_call: TRBD2; cdr3_aa: ASSPPPGLAGLDTQY
j_call: TRBJ1-2; v_call: TRBV4-1; d_call: TRBD1; cdr3_aa: ASSQGTGASGT
j_call: TRBJ1-6; v_call: TRBV7-9; d_call: TRBD1; cdr3_aa: ASSLMGQSNSPLH
j_call: TRBJ2-3; v_call: TRBV5-5; d_call: TRBD2; cdr3_aa: ASSSSASGGDTQY
j_call: TRBJ1-2; v_call: TRBV28; d_call: TRBD1; cdr3_aa: ASSLQGANYGYT
j_call: TRBJ2-7; v_call: TRBV6-1; d_call: -; cdr3_aa: ASGPGHDYEQY
j_call: TRBJ2-2; v_call: TRBV9; d_call: TRBD2; cdr3_aa: ASSPGIAGAPSRELF
j_call: TRBJ2-4; v_call: TRBV4-1; d_call: -; cdr3_aa: ASSQGQGSKNIQY
j_call: TRBJ2-7; v_call: TRBV14; d_call: TRBD2; cdr3_aa: ASSPRLAGEHEQY
j_call: TRBJ1-5; v_call: TRBV19; d_call: -; cdr3_aa: ASSIWGVGNQPQH
j_call: TRBJ1-2; v_call: TRBV19; d_call: TRBD1; cdr3_aa: ASSRDREFYGYT
j_call: TRBJ1-5; v_call: TRBV27; d_call: -; cdr3_aa: ASSFQDGNQPQH
j_call: TRBJ2-2; v_call: TRBV6-5; d_call: -; cdr3_aa: ASSRRQGRDGELF